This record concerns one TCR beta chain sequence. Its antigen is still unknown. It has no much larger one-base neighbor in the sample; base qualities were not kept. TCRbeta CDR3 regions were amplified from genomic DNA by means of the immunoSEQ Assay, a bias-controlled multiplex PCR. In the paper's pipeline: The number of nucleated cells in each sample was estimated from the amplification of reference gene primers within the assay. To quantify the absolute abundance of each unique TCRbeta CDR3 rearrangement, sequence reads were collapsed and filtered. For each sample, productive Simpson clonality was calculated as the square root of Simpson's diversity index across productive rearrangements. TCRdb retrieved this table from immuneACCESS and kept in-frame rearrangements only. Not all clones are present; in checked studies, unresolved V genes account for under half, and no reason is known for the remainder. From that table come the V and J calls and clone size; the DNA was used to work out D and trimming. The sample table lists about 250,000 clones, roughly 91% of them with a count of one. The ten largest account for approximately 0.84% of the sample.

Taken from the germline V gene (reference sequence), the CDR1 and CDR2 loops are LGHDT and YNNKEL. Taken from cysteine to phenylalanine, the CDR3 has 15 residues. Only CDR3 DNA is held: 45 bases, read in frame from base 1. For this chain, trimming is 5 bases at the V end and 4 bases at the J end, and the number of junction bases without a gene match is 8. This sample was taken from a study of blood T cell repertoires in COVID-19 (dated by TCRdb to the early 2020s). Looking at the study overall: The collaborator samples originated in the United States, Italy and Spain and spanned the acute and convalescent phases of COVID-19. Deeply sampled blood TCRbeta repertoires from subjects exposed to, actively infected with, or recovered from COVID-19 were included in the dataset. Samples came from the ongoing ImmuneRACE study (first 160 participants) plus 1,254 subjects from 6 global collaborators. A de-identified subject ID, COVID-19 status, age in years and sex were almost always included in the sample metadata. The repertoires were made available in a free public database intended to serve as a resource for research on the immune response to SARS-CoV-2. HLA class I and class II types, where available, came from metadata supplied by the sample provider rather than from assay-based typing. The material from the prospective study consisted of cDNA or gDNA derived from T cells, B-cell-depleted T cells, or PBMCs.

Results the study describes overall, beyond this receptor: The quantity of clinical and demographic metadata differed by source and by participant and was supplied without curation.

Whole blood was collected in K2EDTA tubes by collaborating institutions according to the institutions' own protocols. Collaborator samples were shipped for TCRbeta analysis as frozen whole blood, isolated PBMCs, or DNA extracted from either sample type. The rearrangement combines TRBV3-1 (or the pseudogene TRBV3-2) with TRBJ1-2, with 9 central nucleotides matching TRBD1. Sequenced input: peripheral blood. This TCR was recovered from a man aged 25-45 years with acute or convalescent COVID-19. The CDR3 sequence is CASSSRDRDFYGYTF. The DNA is TGTGCCAGCAGCTCCCGGGACAGGGACTTCTATGGCTACACCTTC.